These T cell receptor beta chains were read from a single sample in a study of cytomegalovirus exposure and HLA in healthy donors. TCRdb's copy holds only in-frame clones and misses some; the assay was immunoSEQ multiplex PCR. The sample includes around 65,000 clones, about four fifths of them seen just once. The sample was PBMCs. The receptors stem from a woman in her twenties or thirties in good health and CMV-seronegative. Each CDR3 is given with its conserved first and last residue. A D gene is named only where the DNA matches it firmly. Not all rows give a size; the values are once, few, many and, for expanded clones, a class.

J gene | clone size | V gene | D gene | CDR3 DNA | CDR3 protein
TRBJ2-1 | few | TRBV5-1 | TRBD2 | TGCGCCAGCACCGACCAGGCGGGAGTGGGTGAGCAGTTCTTC | CASTDQAGVGEQFF
TRBJ2-3 | once | TRBV6-5 | TRBD2 | TGTGCCAGCAGATTAGCGGGAGTAACAGATACGCAGTATTTT | CASRLAGVTDTQYF
TRBJ1-4 | once | TRBV6-5 | . | TGTGCCAGCAGTTACACCAGGGGTGGCGAAAAACTGTTTTTT | CASSYTRGGEKLFF
TRBJ2-7 | once | TRBV4-3 | . | TGCGCCAGCAGCCAAGAGCCCACAGGGCGCGAGCAGTACTTC | CASSQEPTGREQYF
TRBJ1-5 | . | TRBV4-1 | . | TGCGCCAGCAGCCCTTTTCAGGGGACACAGCTAAGTAGCAATCAGCCCCAGCATTTT | CASSPFQGTQLSSNQPQHF
TRBJ1-5 | . | TRBV19 | . | TGTGCCAGTAGGGGAGGGGTTAGACAGCCCCAGCATTTT | CASRGGVRQPQHF
TRBJ2-7 | . | TRBV30 | . | TGTGCCTGGAGAAAGAGTTGGGACTCCGCCAGCGAGCAGTACTTC | CAWRKSWDSASEQYF
TRBJ2-7 | . | TRBV7-9 | TRBD2 | TGTGCCAGCAGCCGGACCGGGACTAGCGGGGAGGAGCAGTACTTC | CASSRTGTSGEEQYF
TRBJ2-2 | . | TRBV2 | TRBD1 | TGTGCCAGCAGTGAAGCCGGGACAGGGGGCACCGGGGAGCTGTTTTTT | CASSEAGTGGTGELFF
TRBJ1-6 | . | TRBV10-2 | . | TGCGCCAGCAGTGAACAGGGCTATAATTCACCCCTCCACTTT | CASSEQGYNSPLHF
TRBJ1-2 | few | TRBV5-7 | . | TGTGCCAGCATCGGGGTTCTTGGGGGCTACACCTTC | CASIGVLGGYTF
TRBJ2-7 | . | TRBV13 | . | TGTGCCAGCAGCCAGCCGGGGACTCAAACCTACGAGCAGTACTTC | CASSQPGTQTYEQYF
TRBJ2-1 | . | TRBV4-3 | . | TGCGCCAGCAGCCAAGGACGGGAGATGGCCTACAATGAGCAGTTCTTC | CASSQGREMAYNEQFF
TRBJ1-1 | . | TRBV6-1 | . | TGTGCCAGCTCCCCAGGGATGGAGAACACTGAAGCTTTCTTT | CASSPGMENTEAFF
TRBJ2-2 | . | TRBV5-4 | TRBD2 | TGTGCCAGCAGCTTGGAAACGACTAGCGGGCCCCCATACACCGGGGAGCTGTTTTTT | CASSLETTSGPPYTGELFF
TRBJ1-1 | . | TRBV20-1 | . | TGCAGTACCGGGCCCAGGGGTGAAGCTTTCTTT | CSTGPRGEAFF
TRBJ2-6 | . | TRBV29-1 | . | TGCAGCGTTGACAACGCGGACTCTGGGGCCAACGTCCTGACTTTC | CSVDNADSGANVLTF
TRBJ1-1 | . | TRBV7-8 | TRBD1 | TGTGCCAGCAGCCTCAGGACAGGGGCGTTCACTGAAGCTTTCTTT | CASSLRTGAFTEAFF
TRBJ1-1 | . | TRBV7-8 | TRBD1 | TGTGCCAGCAGCTCTCCACAAACCCAACAGGGGGCGGGAGAAGCTTTCTTT | CASSSPQTQQGAGEAFF
TRBJ1-1 | . | TRBV29-1 | . | TGCAGCGTTGCACGCAGGCACACTGAAGCTTTCTTT | CSVARRHTEAFF
TRBJ1-5 | . | TRBV15 | . | TGTGCCACCAGCAGAGATCGAGAGGGAGGCCAGCCCCAGCATTTT | CATSRDREGGQPQHF
TRBJ1-1 | . | TRBV5-1 | TRBD1 | TGCGCCAGCACCCAAGACAGGGGCACTGAAGCTTTCTTT | CASTQDRGTEAFF
TRBJ2-1 | once | TRBV30 | TRBD2 | TGTGCCTGGAGTGTGGCGCTAGCGGGACTCAATGAGCAGTTCTTC | CAWSVALAGLNEQFF
TRBJ2-2 | . | TRBV6-1 | TRBD1 | TGTGCCAGCGGGGACAGGGGCGACACCGGGGAGCTGTTTTTT | CASGDRGDTGELFF
TRBJ1-2 | . | TRBV28 | . | TGTGCCAGCAGCAACGGGGGGAGGTATGGCTACACCTTC | CASSNGGRYGYTF
TRBJ1-1 | . | TRBV9 | TRBD1 | TGTGCCAGCAGCGTAGACCCAGGGGGGTACACTGAAGCTTTCTTT | CASSVDPGGYTEAFF
TRBJ2-6 | . | TRBV30 | . | TGTGCCTGGATAGACAACTCTGGGGCCAACGTCCTGACTTTC | CAWIDNSGANVLTF
TRBJ1-2 | . | TRBV10-1 | TRBD1 | TGCGCCAGCAGTGAGTTCTACTGGGGGACCGGGACAGGGGGCAGAGGCTACACCTTC | CASSEFYWGTGTGGRGYTF
TRBJ2-2 | . | TRBV30 | . | TGTGCCTGGAGTGTAAACTTGGTGACCGGGGAGCTGTTTTTT | CAWSVNLVTGELFF
TRBJ2-3 | . | TRBV6-4 | TRBD2 | TGTGCCAGCAGTGACGGGACTAGCGACACAGATACGCAGTATTTT | CASSDGTSDTDTQYF
TRBJ1-5 | . | TRBV6-5 | TRBD1 | TGTGCCAGCACCCCGGACAGGTCTGGCAATCAGCCCCAGCATTTT | CASTPDRSGNQPQHF